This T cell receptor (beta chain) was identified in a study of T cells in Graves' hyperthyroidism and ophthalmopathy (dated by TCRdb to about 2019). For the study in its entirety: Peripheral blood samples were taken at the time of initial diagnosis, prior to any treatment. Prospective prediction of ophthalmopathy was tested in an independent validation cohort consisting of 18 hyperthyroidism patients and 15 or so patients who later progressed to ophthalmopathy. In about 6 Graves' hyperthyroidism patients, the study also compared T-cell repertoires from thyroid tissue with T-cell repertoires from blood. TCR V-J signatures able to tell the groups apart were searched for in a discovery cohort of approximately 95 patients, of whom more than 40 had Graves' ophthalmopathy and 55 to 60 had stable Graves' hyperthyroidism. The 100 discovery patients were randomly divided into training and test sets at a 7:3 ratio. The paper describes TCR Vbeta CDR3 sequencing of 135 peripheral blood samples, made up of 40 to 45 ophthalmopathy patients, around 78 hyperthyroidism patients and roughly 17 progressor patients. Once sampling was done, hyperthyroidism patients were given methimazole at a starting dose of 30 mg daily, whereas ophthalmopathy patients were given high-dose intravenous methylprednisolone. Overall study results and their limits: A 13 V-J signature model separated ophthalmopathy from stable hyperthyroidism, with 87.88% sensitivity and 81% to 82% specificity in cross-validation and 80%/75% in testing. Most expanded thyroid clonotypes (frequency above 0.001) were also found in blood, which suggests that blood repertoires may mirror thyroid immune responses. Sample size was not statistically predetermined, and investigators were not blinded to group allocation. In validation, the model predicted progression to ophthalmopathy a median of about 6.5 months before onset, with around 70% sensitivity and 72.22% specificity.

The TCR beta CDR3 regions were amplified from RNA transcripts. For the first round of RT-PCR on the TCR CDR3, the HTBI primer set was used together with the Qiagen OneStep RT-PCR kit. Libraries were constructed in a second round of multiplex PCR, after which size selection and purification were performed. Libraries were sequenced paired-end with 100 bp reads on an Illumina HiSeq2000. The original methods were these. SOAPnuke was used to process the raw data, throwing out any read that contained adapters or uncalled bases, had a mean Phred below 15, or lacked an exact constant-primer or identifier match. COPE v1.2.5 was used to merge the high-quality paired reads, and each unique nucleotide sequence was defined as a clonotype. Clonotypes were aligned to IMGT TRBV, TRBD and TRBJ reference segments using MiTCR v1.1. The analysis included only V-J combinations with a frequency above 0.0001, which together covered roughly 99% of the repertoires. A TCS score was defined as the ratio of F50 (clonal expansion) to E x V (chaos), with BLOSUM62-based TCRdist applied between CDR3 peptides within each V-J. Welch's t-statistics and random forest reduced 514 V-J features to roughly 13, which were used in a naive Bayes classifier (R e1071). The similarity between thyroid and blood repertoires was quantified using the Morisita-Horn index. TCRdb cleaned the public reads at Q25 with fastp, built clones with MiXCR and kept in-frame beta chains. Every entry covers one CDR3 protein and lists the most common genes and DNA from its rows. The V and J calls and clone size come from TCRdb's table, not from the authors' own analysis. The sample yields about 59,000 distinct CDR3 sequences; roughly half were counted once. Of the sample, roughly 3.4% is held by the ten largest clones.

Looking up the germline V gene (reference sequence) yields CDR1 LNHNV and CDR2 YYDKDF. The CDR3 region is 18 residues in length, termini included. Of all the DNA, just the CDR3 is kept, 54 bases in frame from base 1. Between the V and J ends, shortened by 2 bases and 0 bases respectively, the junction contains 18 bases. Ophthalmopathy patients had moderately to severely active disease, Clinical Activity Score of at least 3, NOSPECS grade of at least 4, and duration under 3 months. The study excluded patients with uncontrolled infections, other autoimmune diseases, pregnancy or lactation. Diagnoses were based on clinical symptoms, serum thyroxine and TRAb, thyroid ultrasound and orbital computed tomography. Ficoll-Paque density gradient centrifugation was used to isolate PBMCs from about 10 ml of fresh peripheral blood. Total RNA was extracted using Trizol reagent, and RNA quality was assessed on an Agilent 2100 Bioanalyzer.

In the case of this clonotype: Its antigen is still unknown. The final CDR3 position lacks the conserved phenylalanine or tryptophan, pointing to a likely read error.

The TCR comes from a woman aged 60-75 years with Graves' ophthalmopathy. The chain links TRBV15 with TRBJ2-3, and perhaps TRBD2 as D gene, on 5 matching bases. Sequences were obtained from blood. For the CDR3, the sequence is CATSRSWTEVSSTDTQYL. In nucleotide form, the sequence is TGTGCCACCAGCAGATCCTGGACGGAGGTATCTAGCACAGATACGCAGTATCTT.